This is a list of T cell receptor beta chains from one sample in a study of early T cells in non-severe SARS-CoV-2 infection. TCRdb processed the 5' RACE reads anew with MiXCR; each CDR3 protein has one entry. The table records roughly 88,000 distinct CDR3 sequences, 12% to 15% of them present only once. Sequences were obtained from whole blood. These receptor sequences come from an adult who was a healthcare worker with PCR-confirmed SARS-CoV-2 infection or an uninfected control (not recorded which). CDR3s include the opening cysteine and the closing phenylalanine or tryptophan. The order of the fields is J gene, D gene, V gene, clone size, CDR3 protein, CDR3 DNA. D genes are given only for firm matches. Part of the rows lack a size; the others show once, few, many or a class for expanded clones.

TRBJ2-1,TRBD1,TRBV29-1,-,CSVDRDRGYNEQFF,TGCAGCGTCGACCGGGACAGGGGCTACAATGAGCAGTTCTTC
TRBJ2-2,-,TRBV4-3,many,CASSQDPQPTGELFF,TGCGCCAGCAGCCAAGATCCCCAGCCCACCGGGGAGCTGTTTTTT
TRBJ2-3,-,TRBV28,-,CASSLAGTPDTQYF,TGTGCCAGCAGTTTAGCGGGGACCCCAGATACGCAGTATTTT
TRBJ1-5,TRBD1,TRBV11-2,few,CASSRGGDRSNQPQHF,TGTGCCAGCAGCCGTGGGGGGGACAGAAGCAATCAGCCCCAGCATTTT
TRBJ2-7,-,TRBV12-3/TRBV12-4,few,CASRSEYEQYF,TGTGCCAGCAGATCCGAATACGAGCAGTACTTC
TRBJ1-1,-,TRBV20-1,-,CSARLPLIGETEAFF,TGCAGTGCTAGACTTCCCTTGATCGGGGAAACTGAAGCTTTCTTT
TRBJ1-6,-,TRBV11-2,many,CASRVSADSYNSPLHF,TGTGCCAGCAGAGTTAGTGCGGACTCCTATAATTCACCCCTCCACTTT
TRBJ2-7,TRBD2,TRBV7-2,-,CASSSRTSGSYEQYF,TGTGCCAGCAGCTCACGGACTAGCGGGAGCTACGAGCAGTACTTC
TRBJ1-2,-,TRBV25-1,few,CASSDLEGVGYTF,TGTGCCAGCAGTGATTTAGAAGGCGTTGGCTACACCTTC
TRBJ1-5,-,TRBV6-2/TRBV6-3,few,CASSYGGPQHF,TGTGCCAGCAGTTACGGGGGGCCCCAGCATTTT
TRBJ1-6,TRBD1,TRBV7-9,few,CASSLSSGGSYNSPLHF,TGTGCCAGCAGCTTATCGTCAGGGGGTTCCTATAATTCACCCCTCCACTTT
TRBJ2-3,TRBD2,TRBV6-6,many,CASSYGGGRADTQYF,TGTGCCAGCAGTTACGGCGGGGGGCGGGCAGATACGCAGTATTTT
TRBJ1-2,-,TRBV15,-,CATSRDRGGSLWGYIF,TGTGCCACCAGCAGAGATCGCGGAGGGTCCCTGTGGGGCTACATCTTC
TRBJ1-2,TRBD1,TRBV11-3,few,CASSDRTGNGYTF,TGTGCCAGCAGCGACCGGACAGGGAATGGCTACACCTTC
TRBJ1-5,-,TRBV19,-,CASRTLGTSGNQPQHF,TGTGCCAGTAGGACCCTAGGGACATCGGGCAATCAGCCCCAGCATTTT
TRBJ1-3,-,TRBV5-1,-,CASSFGTAISGNTIYF,TGCGCCAGCAGCTTTGGTACAGCCATCTCTGGAAACACCATATATTTT
TRBJ1-3,-,TRBV5-1,few,CASSPTGRRISGNTIYF,TGCGCCAGCAGCCCGACAGGAAGGAGGATCTCTGGAAACACCATATATTTT
TRBJ1-1,-,TRBV7-9,-,CASSSRDTEAFF,TGTGCCAGCAGCAGCCGGGACACTGAAGCTTTCTTT
TRBJ1-1,-,TRBV6-2/TRBV6-3,many,CASIFTGPNTEAFF,TGTGCCAGCATTTTCACAGGACCGAACACTGAAGCTTTCTTT
TRBJ1-1,-,TRBV2,-,CASSEAFF,TGTGCCAGCAGTGAAGCTTTCTTT
TRBJ2-5,TRBD2,TRBV24-1,-,CATSDWEGQETQYF,TGTGCCACCAGTGATTGGGAGGGGCAAGAGACCCAGTACTTC
TRBJ2-7,-,TRBV29-1,-,CSVVRTNRVMGDEQYF,TGCAGCGTTGTACGAACGAACAGGGTAATGGGGGACGAGCAGTACTTC
TRBJ1-5,TRBD1,TRBV11-2,few,CASSLDRNQPQHF,TGTGCCAGCAGCCTGGACAGGAATCAGCCCCAGCATTTT
TRBJ2-3,TRBD2,TRBV4-1,-,CASSLSGGLAGVDTQYF,TGCGCCAGCAGCCTCTCAGGGGGACTAGCGGGGGTAGATACGCAGTATTTT
TRBJ1-1,-,TRBV7-2,-,CASSRSSLNTEAFF,TGTGCCAGCAGCCGGAGTTCCTTGAACACTGAAGCTTTCTTT
TRBJ1-1,-,TRBV6-2/TRBV6-3,-,CASIIGGMNTEAFF,TGTGCCAGCATTATCGGCGGCATGAACACTGAAGCTTTCTTT
TRBJ2-2,-,TRBV11-2,many,CASFVGNTGELFF,TGTGCCAGCTTTGTGGGTAACACCGGGGAGCTGTTTTTT
TRBJ2-5,TRBD1,TRBV5-4,many,CASSFGRGSQETQYF,TGTGCCAGCAGCTTCGGCAGGGGGTCCCAAGAGACCCAGTACTTC
TRBJ2-5,TRBD2,TRBV25-1,-,CASSVSGGETQYF,TGTGCCAGCAGTGTTAGCGGGGGTGAGACCCAGTACTTC
TRBJ1-1,-,TRBV20-1,many,CSARGTVLNTEAFF,TGCAGTGCTAGAGGGACGGTATTGAACACTGAAGCTTTCTTT